This T cell receptor (beta chain) was sequenced during a study of cytomegalovirus exposure and HLA in healthy donors. Study overall: The approximately 130 validation repertoires matched the approximately 700 first-cohort repertoires in platform, a later analysis reported. Study results and limitations: Specificity of three CMV-associated chains for CMV antigens was verified in vitro. The study labeled 180 or so TCR beta chains cytomegalovirus-associated.

Profiling relied on immunoSEQ multiplex PCR, and the TCRdb table lists in-frame clones only, not all of them. The repertoire holds tens of thousands of clones, with around 94% as singletons. In regard to this clone: Its antigen is undetermined.

J lost 0 bases, V lost 1 base, and 3 bases had no gene match. Germline V CDR1 and CDR2: MGHRA, YSYEKL. The length of the CDR3 is 16 residues. The study drew the donors from its approximately 110-subject validation cohort, separate from the approximately 700-subject first cohort. This chain uses TRBV4-1 with TRBJ2-1; 7 bases agree with TRBD1. The source is a woman aged 18 to 35 in good health and CMV-seropositive. The sequencing input was PBMCs. The CDR3 sequence: CASSQVRGRSYNEQFF. The CDR3 region has the DNA TGCGCCAGCAGCCAAGTTAGGGGGCGCTCCTACAATGAGCAGTTCTTC.